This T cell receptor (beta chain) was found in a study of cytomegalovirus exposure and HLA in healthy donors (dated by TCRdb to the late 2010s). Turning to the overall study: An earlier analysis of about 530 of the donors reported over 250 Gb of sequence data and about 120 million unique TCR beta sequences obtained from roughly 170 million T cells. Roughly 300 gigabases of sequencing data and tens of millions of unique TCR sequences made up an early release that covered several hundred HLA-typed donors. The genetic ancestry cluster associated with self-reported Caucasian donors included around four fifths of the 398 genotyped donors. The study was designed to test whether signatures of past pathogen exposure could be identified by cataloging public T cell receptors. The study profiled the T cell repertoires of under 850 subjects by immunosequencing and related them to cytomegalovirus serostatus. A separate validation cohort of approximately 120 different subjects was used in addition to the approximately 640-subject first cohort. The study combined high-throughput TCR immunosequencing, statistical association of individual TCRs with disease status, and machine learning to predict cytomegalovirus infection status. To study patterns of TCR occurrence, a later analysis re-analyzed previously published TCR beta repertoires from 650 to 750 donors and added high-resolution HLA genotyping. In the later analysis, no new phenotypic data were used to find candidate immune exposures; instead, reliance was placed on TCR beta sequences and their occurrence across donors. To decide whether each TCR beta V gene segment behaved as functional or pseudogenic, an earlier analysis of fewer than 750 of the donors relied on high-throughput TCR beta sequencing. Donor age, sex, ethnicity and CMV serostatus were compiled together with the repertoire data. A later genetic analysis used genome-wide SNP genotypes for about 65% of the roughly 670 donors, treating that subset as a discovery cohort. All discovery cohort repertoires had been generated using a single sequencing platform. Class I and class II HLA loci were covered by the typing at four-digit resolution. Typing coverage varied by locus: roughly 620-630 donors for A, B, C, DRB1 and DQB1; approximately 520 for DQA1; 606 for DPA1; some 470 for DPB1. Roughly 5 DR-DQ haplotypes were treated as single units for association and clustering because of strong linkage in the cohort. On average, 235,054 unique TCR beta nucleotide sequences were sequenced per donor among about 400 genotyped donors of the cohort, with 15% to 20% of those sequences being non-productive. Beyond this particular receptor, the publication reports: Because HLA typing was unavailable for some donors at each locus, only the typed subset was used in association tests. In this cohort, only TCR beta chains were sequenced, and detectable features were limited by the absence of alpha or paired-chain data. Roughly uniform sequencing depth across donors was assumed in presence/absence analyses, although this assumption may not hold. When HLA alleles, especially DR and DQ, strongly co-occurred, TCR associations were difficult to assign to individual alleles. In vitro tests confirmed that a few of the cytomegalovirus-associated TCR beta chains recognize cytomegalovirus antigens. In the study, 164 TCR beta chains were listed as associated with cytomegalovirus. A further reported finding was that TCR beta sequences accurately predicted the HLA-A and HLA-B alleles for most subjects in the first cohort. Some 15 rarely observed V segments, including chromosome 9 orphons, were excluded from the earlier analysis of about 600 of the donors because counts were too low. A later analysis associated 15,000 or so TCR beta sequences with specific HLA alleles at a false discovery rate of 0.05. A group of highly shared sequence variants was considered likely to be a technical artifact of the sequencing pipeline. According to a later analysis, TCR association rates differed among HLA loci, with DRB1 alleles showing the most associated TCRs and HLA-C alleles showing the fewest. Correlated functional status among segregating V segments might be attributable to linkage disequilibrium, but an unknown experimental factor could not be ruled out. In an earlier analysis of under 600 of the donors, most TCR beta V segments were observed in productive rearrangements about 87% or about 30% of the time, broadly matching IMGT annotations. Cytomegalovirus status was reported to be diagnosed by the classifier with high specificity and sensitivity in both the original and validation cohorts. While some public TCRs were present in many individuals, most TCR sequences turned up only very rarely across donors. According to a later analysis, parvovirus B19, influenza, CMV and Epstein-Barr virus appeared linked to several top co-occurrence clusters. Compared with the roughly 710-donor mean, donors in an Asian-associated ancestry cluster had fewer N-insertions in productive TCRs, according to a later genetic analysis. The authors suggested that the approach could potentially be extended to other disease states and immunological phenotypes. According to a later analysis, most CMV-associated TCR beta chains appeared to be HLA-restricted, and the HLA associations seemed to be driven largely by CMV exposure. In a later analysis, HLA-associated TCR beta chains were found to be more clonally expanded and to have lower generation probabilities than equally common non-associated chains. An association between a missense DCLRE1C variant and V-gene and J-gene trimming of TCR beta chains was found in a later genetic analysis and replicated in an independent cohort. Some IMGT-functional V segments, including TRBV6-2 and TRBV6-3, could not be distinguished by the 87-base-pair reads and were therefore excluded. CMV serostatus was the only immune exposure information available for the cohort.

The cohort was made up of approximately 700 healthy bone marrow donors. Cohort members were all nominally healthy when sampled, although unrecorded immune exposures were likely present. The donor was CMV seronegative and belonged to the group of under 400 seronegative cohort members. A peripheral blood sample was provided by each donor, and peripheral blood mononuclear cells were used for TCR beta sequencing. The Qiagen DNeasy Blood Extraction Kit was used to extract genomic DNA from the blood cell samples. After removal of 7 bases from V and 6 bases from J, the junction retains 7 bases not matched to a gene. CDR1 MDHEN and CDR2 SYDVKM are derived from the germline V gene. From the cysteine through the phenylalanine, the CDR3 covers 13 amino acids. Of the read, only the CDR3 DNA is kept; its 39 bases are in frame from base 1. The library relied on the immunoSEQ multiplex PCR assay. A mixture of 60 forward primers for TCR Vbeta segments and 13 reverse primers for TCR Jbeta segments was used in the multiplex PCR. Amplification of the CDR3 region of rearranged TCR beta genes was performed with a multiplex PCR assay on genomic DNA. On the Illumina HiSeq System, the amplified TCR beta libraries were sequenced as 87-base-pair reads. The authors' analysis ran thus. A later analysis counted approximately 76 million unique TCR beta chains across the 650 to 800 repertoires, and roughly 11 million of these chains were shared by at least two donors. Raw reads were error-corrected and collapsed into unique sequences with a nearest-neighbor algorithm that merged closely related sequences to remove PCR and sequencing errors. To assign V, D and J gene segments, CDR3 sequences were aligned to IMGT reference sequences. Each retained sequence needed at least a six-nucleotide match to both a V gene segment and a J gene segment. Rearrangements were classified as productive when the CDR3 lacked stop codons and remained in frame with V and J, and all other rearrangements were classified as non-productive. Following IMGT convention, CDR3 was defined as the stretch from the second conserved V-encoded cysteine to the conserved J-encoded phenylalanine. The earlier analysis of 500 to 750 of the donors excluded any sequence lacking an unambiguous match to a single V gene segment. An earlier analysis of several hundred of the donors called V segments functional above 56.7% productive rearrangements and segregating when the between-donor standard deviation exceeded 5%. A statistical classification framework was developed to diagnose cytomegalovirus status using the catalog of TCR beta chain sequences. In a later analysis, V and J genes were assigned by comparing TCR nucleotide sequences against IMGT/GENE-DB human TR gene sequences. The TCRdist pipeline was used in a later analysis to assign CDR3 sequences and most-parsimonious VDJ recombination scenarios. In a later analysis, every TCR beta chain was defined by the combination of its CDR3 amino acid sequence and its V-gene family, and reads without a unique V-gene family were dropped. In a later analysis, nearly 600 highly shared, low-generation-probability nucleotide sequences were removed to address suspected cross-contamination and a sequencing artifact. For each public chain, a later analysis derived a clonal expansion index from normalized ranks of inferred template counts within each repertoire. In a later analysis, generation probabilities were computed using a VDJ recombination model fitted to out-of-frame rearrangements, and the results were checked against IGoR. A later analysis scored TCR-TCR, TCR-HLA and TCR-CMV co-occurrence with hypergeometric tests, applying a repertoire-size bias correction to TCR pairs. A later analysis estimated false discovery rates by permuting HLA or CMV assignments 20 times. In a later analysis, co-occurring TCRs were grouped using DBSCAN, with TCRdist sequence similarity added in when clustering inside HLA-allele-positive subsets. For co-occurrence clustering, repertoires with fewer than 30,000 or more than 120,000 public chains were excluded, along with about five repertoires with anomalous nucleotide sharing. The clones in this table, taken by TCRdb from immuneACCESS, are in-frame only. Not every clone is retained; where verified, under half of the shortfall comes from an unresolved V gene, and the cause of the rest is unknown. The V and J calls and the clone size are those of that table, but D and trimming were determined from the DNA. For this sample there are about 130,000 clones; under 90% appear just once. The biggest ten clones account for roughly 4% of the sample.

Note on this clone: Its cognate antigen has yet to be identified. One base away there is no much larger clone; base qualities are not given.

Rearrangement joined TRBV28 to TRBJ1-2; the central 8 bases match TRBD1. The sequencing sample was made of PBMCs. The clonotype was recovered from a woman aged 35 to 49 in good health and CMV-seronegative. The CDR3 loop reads CASTQGAFNGYTF. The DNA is TGTGCCAGCACTCAGGGGGCTTTTAATGGCTACACCTTC.